The T cell receptor beta chain described here comes from a study of cytomegalovirus exposure and HLA in healthy donors. Study at large: Early on, a data release was issued that held roughly 84 million unique TCRs from HLA-typed donors.

The PCR contained 60 Vbeta and 13 Jbeta primers. Sequencing used immunoSEQ multiplex PCR; TCRdb keeps in-frame clones, though not all of them. The table lists 180,000 or so clones, 82% of them singletons. CDR1 and CDR2 (germline): SGHTA, FQGNSA. The V and J ends lost 5 bases and 8 bases respectively, with 15 bases between them. This CDR3 spans 13 amino acids. The material sequenced was PBMCs. The rearrangement joins TRBV7-2 to TRBJ1-1; a possible D gene is TRBD1 (6 bases). The receptor was isolated from a boy aged 2 to 10 in good health and CMV-seronegative. DNA for the CDR3: TGTGCCAGCAGCACCCGACAGGATTTGGAAGCTTTCTTT. Translated, it gives CASSTRQDLEAFF.